Below, 8 T cell receptor beta chains from the same sample are listed, as sequenced in a study of tumor-infiltrating lymphocytes in oesophageal squamous cell carcinoma. TCRdb re-called the PCR reads through MiXCR, storing one row per CDR3 protein. The sample holds under 9,500 distinct CDR3 sequences, 66% seen once. The specimen sequenced was esophageal tumor tissue. Source of these receptors: a female donor with esophageal squamous cell carcinoma.

This clonotype was seen a few times. The chain combines TRBV7-2 with TRBJ2-1; unclear D gene. Germline-derived CDR1 and CDR2 are SGHTA and FQGNSA. This CDR3 comprises 15 residues. Trimming shortened V by 1 base and J by 0 bases, and 7 bases separated the two germline ends. The CDR3 loop is CASSLDVSSYNEQFF. For the CDR3, the DNA is TGTGCCAGCAGCTTAGATGTCAGCTCCTACAATGAGCAGTTCTTC.

The V call is TRBV11-3, the J call TRBJ2-1; D uncertain. This CDR3 region has 14 residues. V shed 1 base and J shed 10 bases, with 14 bases lying between them. Germline V CDR1 and CDR2: SGHNT, YENEEA. CDR3 in DNA: TGTGCCAGCAGCTTAGGTCTATCTTACGACGAGCAGTTCTTC. Translation gives CASSLGLSYDEQFF.

This sequence joins TRBV6-1 and TRBJ2-6; 8 nucleotides line up with TRBD2. The tail of the sequence fits TRBJ2-1 better, so the J call may be wrong. This CDR3 comprises 14 residues. Germline V gene data show CDR1 as MNHNS and CDR2 as SASEGT. The CDR3 sequence is CASKASGFYNEQFF. The CDR3 nucleotides are TGTGCCAGCAAGGCTAGCGGGTTTTACAATGAGCAGTTCTTC.

The chain couples TRBV6-7 to TRBJ2-4; D perhaps matches TRBD1 (5 bases). The assigned J gene may be wrong: the sequence end matches TRBJ2-7 better. TRBV6-7 falls under the ORF class, with uncertain function. The CDR3 covers 13 residues. The CDR3, as DNA: TGTGCCAGCAGTTACGGCACAGGATACGAGCAGTACTTC. This gives the protein CASSYGTGYEQYF.

This clonotype is a singleton in its sample. This chain uses TRBV7-6 with TRBJ2-5; perhaps TRBD1 as D (6 bases). The tail of the sequence fits TRBJ2-1 better, so the J call may be wrong. Germline V gene data show CDR1 as SGHVS and CDR2 as FNYEAQ. CDR3 length equals 16 residues. CDR3 amino acids: CASSLVSPRGKETQFF. CDR3 nucleotides: TGTGCCAGCAGCTTAGTTAGTCCCAGGGGTAAAGAGACCCAGTTCTTC.

V usage is TRBV6-2 or TRBV6-3 and J usage is TRBJ2-5; 9 bases align to TRBD2. The better agreement between TRBJ2-7 and the DNA end casts doubt on the J call. The CDR3 totals 15 residues. Germline CDR1 and CDR2: MNHEY and SVGEGT. CDR3 nucleotide sequence: TGTGCCAGCAGTTACGCGACTAGCGGAGCCTACGAGCAGTACTTC. Protein sequence: CASSYATSGAYEQYF.

CDR3 sequence: CASSPLAGTGSYEQYF. The CDR3, as DNA: TGTGCCAGCAGCCCCCTCGCCGGGACAGGGTCGTACGAGCAGTACTTC. This chain joins TRBV7-8 and TRBJ2-7, with TRBD1 matching over 9 bases. This CDR3 has 16 amino acids. Germline V lookup: CDR1 SGHVS, CDR2 FQNEAQ. V trimming: 5 bases; J trimming: 4 bases; junction bases outside the gene matches: 12. Combining the CDR3 with reference TRBV7-8 and TRBJ2-7 gives the whole variable domain GAGVSQSPRYKVAKRGQDVALRCDPISGHVSLFWYQQALGQGPEFLTYFQNEAQLDKSGLPSDRFFAERPEGSVSTLKIQRTQQEDSAVYLCASSPLAGTGSYEQYFGPGTRLTVT.

By its share, this clonotype is medium-sized. The J gene is TRBJ2-3, the V gene TRBV6-1; no clear D. CDR1 is MNHNS, CDR2 SASEGT, per germline. Trimming took 0 bases from V and 2 from J, leaving 0 bases between them. The CDR3 consists of 12 residues. CDR3 sequence: CASSEATDTQYF. The CDR3 region has the DNA TGTGCCAGCAGTGAAGCCACAGATACGCAGTATTTT.